What follows describes a single T cell receptor beta chain. Its antigen is not known. The sample is drawn from a study of beta chain features in type 1 diabetes. Study conclusions and caveats: Shortening that was moderate but significant affected the TCRB CDR3s of Type 1 diabetes patients in all four CD4+ subsets.

Every bit of the isolated RNA underwent reverse transcription, so sequencing read expressed TCRB transcripts. Assay: immunoSEQ multiplex PCR; the TCRdb copy retains only in-frame clones and omits some. The repertoire holds fewer than 25,000 clones, with about 69% as singletons. This CDR3 is 12 amino acids long. V lost 6 bases and J lost 6, with 9 bases in between. Germline CDR1 is PRHDT and CDR2 is FYEKMQ (reference sequence). The TCR sequence derives from a young man with type 1 diabetes. The V and J genes are TRBV13 and TRBJ2-1; D not certain. Input material: Tregs from blood. The CDR3 DNA follows: TGTGCCAGCAGGCATCAGGCCAATGAGCAGTTCTTC. Translating gives CASRHQANEQFF.